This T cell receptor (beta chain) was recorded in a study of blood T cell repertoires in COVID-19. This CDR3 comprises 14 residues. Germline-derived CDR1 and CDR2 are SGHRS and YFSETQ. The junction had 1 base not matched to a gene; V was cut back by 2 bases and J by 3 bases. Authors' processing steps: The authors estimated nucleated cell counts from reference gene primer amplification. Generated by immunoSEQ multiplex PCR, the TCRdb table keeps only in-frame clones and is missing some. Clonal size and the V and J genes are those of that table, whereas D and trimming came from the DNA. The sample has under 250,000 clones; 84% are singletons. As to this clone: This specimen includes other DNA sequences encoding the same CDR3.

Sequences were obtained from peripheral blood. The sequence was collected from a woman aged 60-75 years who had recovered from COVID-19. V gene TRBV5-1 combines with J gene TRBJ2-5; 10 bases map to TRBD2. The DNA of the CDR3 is TGCGCCAGCAGCTTCCTAGCGGGGGAAGAGACCCAGTACTTC. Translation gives CASSFLAGEETQYF.